These 24 T cell receptor beta chains share one sample of origin, sequenced in a study of PD-L1 blockade in urothelial cancer. Profiling relied on immunoSEQ multiplex PCR, and the TCRdb table lists in-frame clones only, not all of them. The sample records 85,000 to 130,000 clones, about nine tenths being singletons. The material sequenced was PBMCs, taken around atezolizumab (anti-PD-L1) treatment. The source is a woman older than 75 with urothelial cancer.

CDR3 DNA: TGTGCCAGTACGCAGGGCTATGGCTACACCTTC. This codes for CASTQGYGYTF. The chain recombines TRBV19 with TRBJ1-2, with D possibly matching TRBD1 (5 bases). The germline V gene encodes CDR1 LNHDA and CDR2 SQIVND (reference sequence). The CDR3 extends over 11 amino acids. V lost 7 bases and J 4 bases, leaving 7 bases between the germline ends.

The rearrangement links TRBV7-9 to TRBJ1-1; 9 nucleotides agree with TRBD1. CDR1 is SEHNR and CDR2 is FQNEAQ in the germline V gene (reference sequence). The CDR3 sequence is 19 residues long. V lost 4 bases and J lost 0; bases outside the gene matches: 15. This CDR3 is CASSSAEGQGWGLNTEAFF. The DNA of the CDR3 is TGTGCCAGCAGCTCGGCTGAGGGACAGGGATGGGGGTTGAACACTGAAGCTTTCTTT.

This clone was seen only a few times. The rearrangement joins TRBV5-1 to TRBJ2-7; D may be TRBD2 (6 bases). From germline, CDR1 is SGHRS and CDR2 YFSETQ. Trimming stripped 0 bases from V and 6 bases from J, with 13 bases between. CDR3 length equals 14 residues. The CDR3 DNA reads TGCGCCAGCAGCTTGGCCGGTAACGGGGGCGAGCAGTACTTC. Its protein product is CASSLAGNGGEQYF. Combining the CDR3 with reference TRBV5-1 and TRBJ2-7 gives the whole variable domain KAGVTQTPRYLIKTRGQQVTLSCSPISGHRSVSWYQQTPGQGLQFLFEYFSETQRNKGNFPGRFSGRQFSNSRSEMNVSTLELGDSALYLCASSLAGNGGEQYFGPGTRLTVT.

In DNA, the CDR3 is TGTGCCAGCAGTTTTGAGACAGGGAGTATCTCCTACAATGAGCAGTTCTTC. Residues: CASSFETGSISYNEQFF. The chain couples TRBV27 to TRBJ2-1, with TRBD1 identical over 7 bases. CDR1 MNHEY and CDR2 SMNVEV come from the germline V gene (reference sequence). The CDR3 is 17 residues long. V shed 3 bases, J shed 0 bases, and the junction held 8 bases outside the gene matches.

This rearrangement joins TRBV7-7 to TRBJ2-7; 11 nucleotides line up with TRBD2. The CDR3 is 15 amino acids. The V gene's germline CDR1 is SSHAT and CDR2 FNYEAQ (reference sequence). J gave up 2 bases and V 5 bases, and 5 bases lay outside the gene matches. The CDR3 loop is CASSPRLAGPYEQYF. CDR3 bases: TGTGCCAGCAGCCCTAGACTAGCGGGGCCCTACGAGCAGTACTTC.

V is TRBV5-1 and J is TRBJ2-7; TRBD1 agrees at 10 bases. The germline V gene has CDR1 SGHRS and CDR2 YFSETQ. The trim removed 4 bases at V and 4 bases at J, leaving 5 bases unmatched. This CDR3 spans 14 amino acids. The CDR3, as DNA: TGCGCCAGCAGCGGGGGACAGGGGATATACGAGCAGTACTTC. Protein product: CASSGGQGIYEQYF.

The chain couples TRBV27 to TRBJ2-6, with a possible D match to TRBD1 (6 bases). Germline V gene data show CDR1 as MNHEY and CDR2 as SMNVEV (reference sequence). Trimming pared 8 bases from V and 1 base from J, leaving 15 bases between. The CDR3 sequence is 16 residues long. The CDR3 DNA sequence: TGTGCCAGCGGGCTGATAACAGGGTCTGGGGCCAACGTCCTGACTTTC. Its translation: CASGLITGSGANVLTF.

This sequence joins TRBV28 and TRBJ1-4, with 8 nucleotides matching TRBD1. Germline-derived CDR1 and CDR2 are MDHEN and SYDVKM. CDR3 length equals 17 residues. V shed 4 bases and J 8 bases; nucleotides not matched to a gene: 15. This CDR3 reads CASSSGHRGAAREKLFF. The CDR3 DNA follows: TGTGCCAGCAGTTCGGGGCACAGGGGGGCAGCGCGCGAAAAACTGTTTTTT.

V and J are TRBV5-6 and TRBJ2-7; the D gene is possibly TRBD2 (5 bases). V lost 4 bases and J lost 0, with 11 bases in between. In germline, CDR1 is SGHDT, CDR2 YYEEEE. CDR3 length equals 14 residues. The CDR3 region has the DNA TGTGCCAGCAGCATCGACCGGGGCTCCTACGAGCAGTACTTC. Amino acid sequence: CASSIDRGSYEQYF.

This clone was observed a single time. The chain uses TRBV19 and TRBJ2-1; 14 bases are shared with TRBD2. Germline lookup yields CDR1 LNHDA and CDR2 SQIVND (reference sequence). CDR3 size: 17 residues. Trimming removed 4 bases from V and 5 bases from J; junction bases left unmatched: 7. The CDR3 DNA follows: TGTGCCAGTAGTAAGGGACTAGCGGGAGTTGGCCACAATGAGCAGTTCTTC. Protein sequence: CASSKGLAGVGHNEQFF.

This sequence joins TRBV27 and TRBJ1-1; D not resolved. The CDR3 loop spans 15 amino acids. V was trimmed by 5 bases and J by 0 bases, leaving 13 bases between them. Germline V gene sequence: CDR1 MNHEY, CDR2 SMNVEV (reference sequence). CDR3 sequence (DNA): TGTGCCAGCAGTCCCCAGGTCACCTTGAACACTGAAGCTTTCTTT. As protein: CASSPQVTLNTEAFF.

This clone was recorded only once. This chain connects TRBV30 to TRBJ1-4; 8 nucleotides agree with TRBD1. V gave up 4 bases and J gave up 4 bases; unmatched junction bases: 8. The CDR3 contains 15 residues. Germline values: CDR1 GTSNPN, CDR2 SVGIG (reference sequence). The CDR3 sequence: CAWTGRTGFNEKLFF. CDR3 DNA: TGTGCCTGGACCGGACGGACAGGGTTTAATGAAAAACTGTTTTTT.

This clone showed up just once. The chain couples TRBV5-4 to TRBJ1-1; 8 positions match TRBD1. The J segment lost 4 bases and the V segment lost 4 bases, leaving 9 bases of the junction unmatched. CDR3 length equals 15 residues. Per the germline V gene, CDR1 is SGHNT and CDR2 is YYREEE (reference sequence). CDR3 nucleotide sequence: TGTGCCAGCAGCGACCCGGACAGGGCGGTCACTGAAGCTTTCTTT. This sequence encodes CASSDPDRAVTEAFF.

The CDR3, as DNA: TGTGCCAGTAGGACGGACAGGGGGTCTGAAGCTTTCTTT. Amino acid sequence: CASRTDRGSEAFF. The chain uses TRBV19 and TRBJ1-1; 10 bases align to TRBD1. Germline-derived CDR1 and CDR2 are LNHDA and SQIVND (reference sequence). The CDR3 totals 13 residues. The V segment lost 6 bases and the J segment 6 bases; nucleotides outside the gene matches: 4.

The chain joins TRBV10-3 to TRBJ2-2, with a weak D call TRBD2 (5 bases). The V and J ends lost 3 bases and 7 bases respectively, with 6 bases between them. Germline values: CDR1 ENHRY, CDR2 SYGVKD. The CDR3 runs 12 residues. This CDR3 reads CAISDGVGELFF. Here the CDR3 DNA reads TGTGCCATCAGTGACGGGGTCGGGGAGCTGTTTTTT.

The chain is built from TRBV5-3 and TRBJ1-1; 9 bases agree with TRBD1. TRBV5-3 is treated as an ORF (open reading frame) with a function not yet certain. The CDR3 loop spans 17 amino acids. The junction had 15 bases not matched to a gene; V was cut back by 4 bases and J by 5 bases. CDR3 in DNA: TGTGCCAGAAGCGTGAACAGGGGGCGACTTTTTTGGACTGAAGCTTTCTTT. The encoded protein is CARSVNRGRLFWTEAFF.

V usage is TRBV5-1 and J usage is TRBJ2-7; possible D gene TRBD2, 5 bases. In germline, CDR1 is SGHRS, CDR2 YFSETQ. CDR3 length equals 14 residues. Trimming pared 2 bases from V and 0 bases from J, leaving 9 bases between. CDR3 amino acids: CASSFIANSYEQYF. DNA for the CDR3: TGCGCCAGCAGCTTTATAGCGAACTCCTACGAGCAGTACTTC.

V is TRBV10-3 and J is TRBJ2-2, with D maybe TRBD2 (5 bases). CDR1 ENHRY and CDR2 SYGVKD come from the germline V gene. The CDR3 contains 14 residues. V was clipped by 10 bases and J by 2 bases, with 14 bases between them. The CDR3: CATTLAPNTGELFF. Here the CDR3 DNA reads TGTGCCACCACCTTAGCGCCCAACACCGGGGAGCTGTTTTTT.

The genes are TRBV30 and TRBJ2-3, with D possibly matching TRBD2 (5 bases). Germline lookup yields CDR1 GTSNPN and CDR2 SVGIG (reference sequence). V was trimmed by 2 bases and J by 0 bases, leaving 24 bases between them. CDR3 size: 19 residues. For the CDR3, the DNA is TGTGCCTGGAGTTATGGACTGTCGCCTGATCTTGCTAGCACAGATACGCAGTATTTT. Encoded protein: CAWSYGLSPDLASTDTQYF.

V and J are TRBV7-2 and TRBJ2-6; 7 bases fit TRBD2. This CDR3 region has 16 residues. V lost 1 base and J lost 2; bases outside the gene matches: 2. Germline assignment: CDR1 SGHTA and CDR2 FQGNSA. CDR3 sequence reads: CASSLGGGAGANVLTF. The CDR3 region has the DNA TGTGCCAGCAGCTTAGGGGGAGGGGCTGGGGCCAACGTCCTGACTTTC.

This chain joins TRBV5-4 and TRBJ2-7; TRBD2 agrees at 9 bases. The length of the CDR3 is 16 residues. Germline assignment: CDR1 SGHNT and CDR2 YYREEE (reference sequence). With 4 bases clipped from V and 7 bases from J, the junction kept 15 bases outside the gene matches. CDR3 nucleotides: TGTGCCAGCAGCCGATCGGGGGCGGGAGGGACGGGAGAGCAGTACTTC. Protein product: CASSRSGAGGTGEQYF.

This clone has only a few counts. The V call is TRBV19, the J call TRBJ2-7; D unresolved. Trimming removed 0 bases from V and 8 bases from J, with 17 bases in between. Germline CDR1 reads LNHDA; CDR2 reads SQIVND (reference sequence). The CDR3 extends over 15 amino acids. CDR3 DNA: TGTGCCAGTAGTATAGAGTCGACTCCTAGAGCTCAGCAGTACTTC. The encoded protein is CASSIESTPRAQQYF.

The chain combines TRBV28 with TRBJ2-7, with a weak D call TRBD1 (5 bases). The CDR3 has 14 residues. The V gene's germline CDR1 is MDHEN and CDR2 SYDVKM. V shed 6 bases and J shed 3 bases, with 15 bases lying between them. The CDR3 DNA follows: TGTGCCAGCAGCCTTCAGGGTCCTGTCTACGAGCAGTACTTC. Translated, it gives CASSLQGPVYEQYF.

The rearrangement joins TRBV28 to TRBJ2-6; 10 bases fit TRBD1. V lost 6 bases and J lost 4; bases outside the gene matches: 9. Germline V gene data show CDR1 as MDHEN and CDR2 as SYDVKM. This CDR3 contains 17 residues. The CDR3 DNA reads as TGTGCCAGCAGGTCGACAGGGGGCCTAGCGGGGGCCAACGTCCTGACTTTC. Translated, it gives CASRSTGGLAGANVLTF. Full variable domain (rest looked up from reference TRBV28 and TRBJ2-6): DVKVTQSSRYLVKRTGEKVFLECVQDMDHENMFWYRQDPGLGLRLIYFSYDVKMKEKGDIPEGYSVSREKKERFSLILESASTNQTSMYLCASRSTGGLAGANVLTFGAGSRLTVL.